This TCR beta chain was recorded in a study of blood T cell repertoires in COVID-19. Turning to the study itself: COVID-19 samples collected from the United States, Italy and Spain covered acute and convalescent phases. PBMCs, B-cell-depleted T cells, or T cells provided the cDNA or gDNA that made up the material.

Unmatched junction bases numbered 6, after V lost 1 base and J lost 4 bases. The CDR3 extends over 15 amino acids. Germline CDR1 is LGHNA and CDR2 is YSLEER. Patients in Seattle were enrolled during active infection, then followed longitudinally. Methods used by the authors: From reference gene primer amplification, estimates of nucleated cell counts were derived. Measured with immunoSEQ multiplex PCR; TCRdb has only the in-frame clones, and not every one. V, J and clone size reflect that table, while D and trimming were determined from the DNA. The sample lists under 50,000 clones, more than 85% occurring once.

The sequence was collected from a man in his 60s with COVID-19, enrolled during active disease. V is TRBV4-3 and J is TRBJ2-7; 8 bases match TRBD1. The sequenced material came from peripheral blood. CDR3 sequence: CASSQAVRGPYEQYF. The CDR3 nucleotides are TGCGCCAGCAGCCAAGCGGTCAGGGGGCCGTACGAGCAGTACTTC.